In this sample, the clone carrying this T cell receptor (beta chain) turned up once. No antigen is known for it. This CDR3 contains 16 residues. The V end was cut by 7 bases, the J end by 2 bases, with 19 bases between. Germline V gene data show CDR1 as MDHEN and CDR2 as SYDVKM. This sample was taken from a study of OX40 agonist ivuxolimab in advanced cancers. Study details: Treatment of patients was with ivuxolimab, an agonistic anti-OX40 (CD134) antibody. Cohort: approximately 79% men, mean age roughly 60, aged roughly 20 to 79. Study outcomes and limitations: Low normalized clonal expansion also occurred in some nonresponding patients. Clonal expansion from baseline to week 6 occurred in both CD4+ and CD8+ T cells.

Sequencing was performed with immunoSEQ multiplex PCR; in TCRdb, only in-frame clones are kept and a portion is missing. The sample has roughly 41,000 clones, about nine tenths seen once; the top ten hold about 13%. This specimen consisted of CD4+ or CD8+ T cells sorted from blood, obtained in a trial of the OX40 agonist ivuxolimab. The rearrangement joins TRBV28 to TRBJ2-3; D could derive from TRBD1 or TRBD2 (5 bases each). The origin of this receptor is an adult with an advanced solid tumor such as melanoma, head and neck, liver or kidney cancer. CDR3 sequence (DNA): TGTGCCAGCATCAGGGTTGGACTGCCTCTCACAGATACGCAGTATTTT. This codes for CASIRVGLPLTDTQYF.